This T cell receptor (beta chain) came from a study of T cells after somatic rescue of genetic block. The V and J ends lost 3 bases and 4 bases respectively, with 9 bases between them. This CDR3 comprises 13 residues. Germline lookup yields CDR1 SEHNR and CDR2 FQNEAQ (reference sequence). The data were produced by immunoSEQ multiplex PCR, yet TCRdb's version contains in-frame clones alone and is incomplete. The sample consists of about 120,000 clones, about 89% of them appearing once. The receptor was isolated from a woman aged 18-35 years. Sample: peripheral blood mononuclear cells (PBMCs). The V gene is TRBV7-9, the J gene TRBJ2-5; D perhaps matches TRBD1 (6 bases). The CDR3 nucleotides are TGTGCCAGCAGCTTCAGGGGCGCAGAGACCCAGTACTTC. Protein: CASSFRGAETQYF.